This TCR beta chain was sequenced in a study of blood T cell repertoires in COVID-19. For the study at large: Collection of acute and convalescent COVID-19 samples took place in the United States, Italy and Spain. From T cells, B-cell-depleted T cells, or PBMCs came the material, which was cDNA or gDNA.

Germline CDR1 and CDR2: GTSNPN and SVGIG (reference sequence). CDR3 length: 12 amino acids. V was pared by 4 bases and J by 7 bases, with 11 bases between. Sequencing used immunoSEQ multiplex PCR; TCRdb keeps in-frame clones, though not all of them. The sample has around 85,000 clones, roughly nine tenths seen once. Material for sequencing was peripheral blood. The chain joins TRBV30 to TRBJ2-1; a possible D gene is TRBD2 (5 bases). The origin of this receptor is a man in his 60s with acute or convalescent COVID-19. CDR3 sequence reads: CAWIGPGNEQFF. The CDR3 DNA follows: TGTGCCTGGATAGGCCCGGGGAATGAGCAGTTCTTC.